This T cell receptor beta chain was profiled in a study of cytomegalovirus exposure and HLA in healthy donors. Note on this clone: One junction end does not reproduce the germline sequence, and a read error may be involved.

Germline-derived CDR1 and CDR2 are SGHRS and YFSETQ. This CDR3 has 18 residues. The PCR had 60 Vbeta and 13 Jbeta primers. Only in-frame clones appear in the TCRdb table, and some are missing; sequencing was by immunoSEQ multiplex PCR. This sample has 30,000 to 40,000 clones; roughly 80% occur once, and the top ten carry 9.3%. V and J are TRBV5-1 and TRBJ1-6, with D possibly matching TRBD1 (6 bases). The receptor's source is a woman between 35 and 50 years old in good health and CMV-seronegative. Source material: PBMCs. CDR3 protein: CASSLGATGNTYNSPLHF. CDR3 nucleotides: TGCGCCAGTAGCTTGGGGGCTACAGGGAACACCTATAATTCACCCCTCCACTTT. The full variable domain, its missing parts supplied by reference TRBV5-1 and TRBJ1-6, is KAGVTQTPRYLIKTRGQQVTLSCSPISGHRSVSWYQQTPGQGLQFLFEYFSETQRNKGNFPGRFSGRQFSNSRSEMNVSTLELGDSALYLCASSLGATGNTYNSPLHFGNGTRLTVT.